The clone carrying this T cell receptor (beta chain) came up once. The data are from a study of blood T cell repertoires in COVID-19. Across the whole study: T cells, B-cell-depleted T cells, or PBMCs supplied cDNA or gDNA.

Which cohort a participant joined came from the clinical history participants gave. The CDR3 spans 16 residues. The V gene lost 5 bases and the J gene lost 0 bases, with 13 bases spanning the gap. Germline lookup yields CDR1 SNHLY and CDR2 FYNNEI. Original handling: Counts of nucleated cells, estimated from reference gene primer amplification, were obtained. Produced via immunoSEQ multiplex PCR; TCRdb's table is partial and in-frame only. The DNA gave D and trimming, while V, J and clone size come from that table. Of roughly 210,000 clones listed, roughly 84% were seen once; the top ten hold roughly 7.1%.

The sequence was collected from a man aged 25-45 years in a cohort exposed to, infected with or recovered from COVID-19 (not recorded which). Sequenced input: PBMCs or T cells enriched from blood (not recorded which). The V call is TRBV2, the J call TRBJ2-2; TRBD1 is a possible D gene (6 bases). CDR3 sequence: CASSTDRPPNTGELFF. The CDR3 bases are TGTGCCAGCAGTACCGACAGGCCGCCGAACACCGGGGAGCTGTTTTTT.